These 13 T cell receptor beta chains share one sample of origin, sequenced in a study of T cells in Graves' hyperthyroidism and ophthalmopathy. Template material for amplifying TCR beta CDR3 regions consisted of RNA transcripts. TCR CDR3 underwent first-round RT-PCR with the HTBI primer set. Each CDR3 protein is one row after TCRdb ran MiXCR on the multiplex PCR reads. The profile shows 250,000 to 350,000 distinct CDR3 sequences, roughly 17% of them singletons. Material: blood. Every receptor here comes from a man between 25 and 39 years old with Graves' hyperthyroidism.

This chain links TRBV20-1 with TRBJ1-4; tentatively, D is TRBD1 (6 bases). Deletions cut 6 bases from V and 7 bases from J, with 12 bases between. The CDR3 spans 12 residues. Germline-derived CDR1 and CDR2 are DFQATT and SNEGSKA (reference sequence). CDR3 sequence: CSAGGGGEKLFF. The CDR3 nucleotides are TGCAGTGCGGGCGGAGGGGGTGAAAAACTGTTTTTT.

This clonotype has more than one count but fewer than ten. The chain uses TRBV7-9 and TRBJ1-5; perhaps TRBD1 as D (6 bases). The V end lost 1 base, the J end lost 6 bases, and 10 bases lay between the germline ends. This CDR3 has 14 residues. Per the germline V gene, CDR1 is SEHNR and CDR2 is FQNEAQ (reference sequence). CDR3 bases: TGTGCCAGCAGCTTAGAAGGGGGACTTCAGCCCCAGCATTTT. This encodes CASSLEGGLQPQHF.

In this sample, this clonotype turned up many times. The V gene is TRBV24-1, the J gene TRBJ2-1; TRBD2 is a possible D gene (6 bases). In germline, CDR1 is KGHDR, CDR2 SFDVKD. The CDR3 loop spans 15 amino acids. With 3 bases removed from V and 4 bases from J, the gap between germline ends came to 12 bases. In DNA form, the CDR3 reads TGTGCCACCAGTGATCAGGGACTTCTATACAATGAGCAGTTCTTC. This encodes CATSDQGLLYNEQFF.

The chain recombines TRBV14 with TRBJ2-7, with D maybe TRBD1 (5 bases). The V gene lost 6 bases and the J gene lost 0 bases, with 9 bases spanning the gap. The CDR3 extends over 13 amino acids. Per germline, CDR1 SGHDN and CDR2 FVKESK. The CDR3 DNA reads TGTGCCAGCAGGGTCCAGGGCTCCTACGAGCAGTACTTC. Translation: CASRVQGSYEQYF.

This clonotype was detected a few times. The chain is built from TRBV27 and TRBJ2-1, with 9 bases matching TRBD2. The trim removed 8 bases at V and 1 base at J, leaving 12 bases unmatched. Germline V gene lookup returns CDR1 MNHEY and CDR2 SMNVEV (reference sequence). The CDR3 length is 17 residues. CDR3 protein: CASSGIASGASYNEQFF. CDR3 nucleotides: TGTGCCAGCTCAGGAATCGCTAGCGGGGCTTCCTACAATGAGCAGTTCTTC.

In nucleotides, the CDR3 is TGCGCCAGCAGCCAACTAGCGGGAGTTCTCTACGAGCAGTACTTC. This translates into CASSQLAGVLYEQYF. J is TRBJ2-7 and V is TRBV4-1; 10 nucleotides agree with TRBD2. This CDR3 is built from 15 residues. Germline values: CDR1 MGHRA, CDR2 YSYEKL. After removal of 2 bases from V and 3 bases from J, the junction contained 4 bases not matched to a gene.

The genes are TRBV5-6 and TRBJ2-1, with 7 bases matching TRBD2. The CDR3 sequence is 16 residues long. V lost 5 bases, J lost 1 base, and 9 bases stayed unmatched. CDR1 is SGHDT, CDR2 YYEEEE, per germline. CDR3 sequence reads: CASSERGGRSYNEQFF. In nucleotides, the CDR3 is TGTGCCAGCAGTGAGCGGGGCGGGAGATCCTACAATGAGCAGTTCTTC. Complete variable domain (other parts from reference TRBV5-6 and TRBJ2-1): DAGVTQSPTHLIKTRGQQVTLRCSPKSGHDTVSWYQQALGQGPQFIFQYYEEEERQRGNFPDRFSGHQFPNYSSELNVNALLLGDSALYLCASSERGGRSYNEQFFGPGTRLTVL.

This clonotype was seen more than once but under ten times. The rearrangement links TRBV4-1 to TRBJ1-2, with unresolved D. The CDR3 loop spans 16 amino acids. The germline CDR1 and CDR2 sequences are MGHRA and YSYEKL. V lost 4 bases and J lost 3, with 18 bases in between. As DNA, the CDR3 is TGCGCCAGCAGCCTTTCCTTGGCCGAGCCCTACTATGGCTACACCTTC. Translated: CASSLSLAEPYYGYTF.

In its sample, this clonotype was seen many times. The DNA for the CDR3 is TGTGCCAGCAGCCCACGACGGACCCCCTATAGCAATCAGCCCCAGCATTTT. Translated: CASSPRRTPYSNQPQHF. The chain links TRBV7-8 to TRBJ1-5; D gene unclear. Trimming stripped 5 bases from V and 0 bases from J, with 17 bases between. CDR1 is SGHVS, CDR2 FQNEAQ, per germline. The CDR3 runs 17 residues.

This clonotype was recorded many times. CDR3: CASSPTGVQPQHF. The CDR3 DNA follows: TGTGCCAGCTCACCCACAGGGGTTCAGCCCCAGCATTTT. The chain is built from TRBV18 and TRBJ1-5, with 7 bases matching TRBD1. The CDR3 contains 13 residues. Germline V gene sequence: CDR1 KGHSH, CDR2 LQKENI. V shed 3 bases and J 6 bases; nucleotides not matched to a gene: 2.

This clonotype has at least ten counts. This chain uses TRBV6-1 with TRBJ1-5; TRBD1 matches 8 bases. Trimming cost V 6 bases and J 3 bases; bases outside gene matches: 4. This CDR3 region has 14 residues. Germline loops: CDR1 MNHNS, CDR2 SASEGT. The CDR3: CASSTGQDNQPQHF. The CDR3 region has the DNA TGTGCCAGCAGCACGGGACAGGACAATCAGCCCCAGCATTTT.

In this sample, this clonotype turned up a few times. The rearrangement joins TRBV24-1 to TRBJ1-2; D is possibly TRBD1 (6 bases). The germline CDR1 and CDR2 sequences are KGHDR and SFDVKD. V was shortened by 0 bases and J by 7 bases, with 14 bases between the two germline ends. CDR3 length: 15 amino acids. CDR3: CATSDLPEGEVGYTF. The CDR3 DNA reads TGTGCCACCAGTGATTTGCCGGAGGGGGAGGTTGGCTACACCTTC.

This sequence joins TRBV27 and TRBJ2-1; 8 nucleotides line up with TRBD2. CDR1 and CDR2 (germline): MNHEY, SMNVEV (reference sequence). This CDR3 spans 14 amino acids. V lost 7 bases, J lost 4 bases, and 6 bases stayed unmatched. CDR3 in amino acids: CASKLAGPYNEQFF. The CDR3 DNA reads TGTGCCAGCAAGCTAGCGGGTCCATACAATGAGCAGTTCTTC.